Following are 29 T cell receptor beta chains from one sample sequenced in a study of metastatic and nonmetastatic thyroid tumors. All patients were treatment-naive before thyroid surgery. Through MiXCR, TCRdb re-clonotyped the PCR reads. The sample includes approximately 7,000 clones, about 37% of them seen just once. Material for sequencing was tumor tissue. The receptors were sampled from a female donor with papillary thyroid cancer or a benign thyroid nodule (not recorded which). Some clones in this sample may be carry-over from other donors' samples.

Judged by abundance, this clone is medium-sized. The rearrangement uses TRBV6-1 and TRBJ2-7; 10 bases map to TRBD1. Per the germline V gene, CDR1 is MNHNS and CDR2 is SASEGT. This CDR3 region has 14 residues. Germline trimming cut 2 bases from V and 10 bases from J; bases unmatched to any gene: 8. CDR3 coding DNA: TGTGCCAGCAGTGAAATTTGGGGGACAGGGGACCAGTACTTC. Amino acid sequence: CASSEIWGTGDQYF.

The table lists this clone with many counts. This may come from a read error, since a much larger clone is one base off. This chain uses TRBV7-9 with TRBJ2-1; D is uncertain. The CDR3 covers 10 residues. Per germline, CDR1 SEHNR and CDR2 FQNEAQ (reference sequence). V was clipped by 8 bases and J by 7 bases, with 6 bases between them. DNA for the CDR3: TGTGCCAGCCATGGGAATGAGCAGTTCTTC. It codes for CASHGNEQFF. Using reference TRBV7-9 and TRBJ2-1 for the parts outside the CDR3, the full variable domain is DTGVSQNPRHKITKRGQNVTFRCDPISEHNRLYWYRQTLGQGPEFLTYFQNEAQLEKSRLLSDRFSAERPKGSFSTLEIQRTEQGDSAMYLCASHGNEQFFGPGTRLTVL.

This rearrangement joins TRBV20-1 to TRBJ2-1, with D possibly being TRBD2 (6 bases). Germline V CDR1 and CDR2: DFQATT, SNEGSKA (reference sequence). Trimming pared 0 bases from V and 0 bases from J, leaving 9 bases between. The CDR3 has 15 amino acids. CDR3 nucleotides: TGCAGTGCTAGAGATAGCGGCCCCTCCTACAATGAGCAGTTCTTC. It yields the protein CSARDSGPSYNEQFF.

V and J are TRBV13 and TRBJ2-7; TRBD1 or TRBD2 may be the D gene (6 bases each). Germline CDR1 PRHDT, CDR2 FYEKMQ (reference sequence). The CDR3 is made up of 14 amino acids. Trimming stripped 4 bases from V and 0 bases from J, with 10 bases between. Here the CDR3 DNA reads TGTGCCAGCAGCTCCGGGGGCAACTCCTACGAGCAGTACTTC. Its translation is CASSSGGNSYEQYF.

This clone was observed many times. A much larger clone lies a single base off, so this may be a read error. Other DNA sequences within the sample encode an identical CDR3. The chain joins TRBV9 to TRBJ2-3; 8 bases are a match to TRBD2. Per the germline V gene, CDR1 is SGDLS and CDR2 is YYNGEE. Trimming took 3 bases from V and 5 from J; bases not matched to a gene: 14. The CDR3 extends over 17 amino acids. CDR3 sequence (DNA): TGTGCCAGCAGCGAGGGGACTAGTGGGAGGGCGAGAGATACGCAGTATTTT. As protein: CASSEGTSGRARDTQYF.

This clone was detected a few times. J is TRBJ2-7 and V is TRBV6-1; no clear D gene. The CDR3 runs 15 residues. Trimming took 3 bases from V and 0 from J, leaving 12 bases between them. Germline V gene sequence: CDR1 MNHNS, CDR2 SASEGT. CDR3 loop: CASSDQLESSYEQYF. CDR3 coding DNA: TGTGCCAGCAGTGACCAGCTCGAGAGCTCCTACGAGCAGTACTTC.

V and J are TRBV28 and TRBJ1-2; 9 bases align to TRBD1. Trimming removed 2 bases from V and 8 bases from J; junction bases left unmatched: 6. The CDR3 has 14 residues. Germline assignment: CDR1 MDHEN and CDR2 SYDVKM. The CDR3, as DNA: TGTGCCAGCAGTTTACCCGGGACAGGGAAAGGCTACACCTTC. Amino acid sequence: CASSLPGTGKGYTF.

This clone has only a few counts. V usage is TRBV28 and J usage is TRBJ1-2; the D gene is possibly TRBD1 (5 bases). This CDR3 has 13 residues. The V and J ends lost 7 bases and 10 bases respectively, with 19 bases between them. Germline V lookup: CDR1 MDHEN, CDR2 SYDVKM. CDR3 sequence reads: CASIFGQGSAYTF. Here the CDR3 DNA reads TGTGCCAGCATTTTCGGGCAGGGAAGTGCCTACACCTTC.

Within the sample, this clone is medium-sized. V is TRBV19 and J is TRBJ1-4; unclear D gene. The germline CDR1 and CDR2 sequences are LNHDA and SQIVND (reference sequence). The CDR3 contains 15 residues. V gave up 3 bases and J gave up 7 bases, with 15 bases separating them. CDR3 DNA sequence: TGTGCCAGTAGTATTGTCGGGCGCATGGGTGAAAAACTGTTTTTT. It is translated as CASSIVGRMGEKLFF.

This sequence joins TRBV18 and TRBJ2-1; D unclear. Germline loops: CDR1 KGHSH, CDR2 LQKENI. CDR3 length equals 13 residues. V lost 3 bases and J lost 9, with 12 bases in between. DNA for the CDR3: TGTGCCAGCTCACCGCGGCAGAACGGTGAGCAGTTCTTC. It is translated as CASSPRQNGEQFF.

A remark on this clone: Other DNA sequences from this sample encode an identical CDR3 as well. The chain carries TRBV11-2 and TRBJ2-1; 7 bases fit TRBD2. This CDR3 comprises 16 residues. With V trimmed by 5 bases and J by 4 bases, 11 bases remained unmatched. Germline assignment: CDR1 SGHAT and CDR2 FQNNGV. The CDR3 is CASSPRRGVVYNEQFF. CDR3 bases: TGTGCCAGCAGCCCTCGCCGGGGGGTGGTTTACAATGAGCAGTTCTTC.

By sample share, this clone is medium-sized (0.01 to 0.1%). The CDR3 coding sequence is TGCGCCAGCAGCTTGGGGCAGGGATTGACCTACGAGCAGTACTTC. It yields the protein CASSLGQGLTYEQYF. The chain links TRBV5-1 to TRBJ2-7; D perhaps matches TRBD1 (5 bases). The germline V gene encodes CDR1 SGHRS and CDR2 YFSETQ. Trimming took off 0 bases at V and 2 bases at J, with 12 bases between the two ends. The CDR3 consists of 15 residues.

The sample holds a few counts of this clone. The chain recombines TRBV6-1 with TRBJ2-7; 14 bases are a match to TRBD2. Per the germline V gene, CDR1 is MNHNS and CDR2 is SASEGT. The V gene end was trimmed by 6 bases and the J gene end by 7 bases; junction bases not matched to a gene: 11. The CDR3 spans 16 residues. This chain's CDR3 is CASSTTGTSGSSEQYF. The DNA for the CDR3 is TGTGCCAGCAGCACAACCGGGACTAGCGGGAGTTCGGAGCAGTACTTC.

The chain recombines TRBV30 with TRBJ2-7; tentatively, D is TRBD1 (6 bases). This CDR3 comprises 12 residues. CDR1 and CDR2 (germline): GTSNPN, SVGIG (reference sequence). V was clipped by 8 bases and J by 3 bases, with 14 bases between them. DNA of the CDR3: TGTGCCGCACAGGGAGTCGGCTACGAGCAGTACTTC. It yields the protein CAAQGVGYEQYF.

This clone has just a few counts. The CDR3 sequence: CASMVTNTEAFF. Here the CDR3 DNA reads TGTGCCAGCATGGTGACTAACACTGAAGCTTTCTTT. The V gene is TRBV6-1, the J gene TRBJ1-1, with D unclear. Deletions cut 7 bases from V and 2 bases from J, with 8 bases between. The germline gives CDR1 MNHNS, CDR2 SASEGT. The CDR3 loop spans 12 amino acids.

This clone was counted a few times. The gene calls are TRBV5-1 and TRBJ2-1; TRBD2 matches at 9 bases. This CDR3 has 17 residues. Germline V CDR1 and CDR2: SGHRS, YFSETQ. Losses at the gene ends were 3 bases for V and 2 bases for J; bases not matched to a gene: 9. The CDR3 sequence: CASSSPRLAEAYNEQFF. In DNA form, the CDR3 reads TGCGCCAGCAGCTCCCCCCGACTAGCGGAGGCCTACAATGAGCAGTTCTTC.

By proportion, this clone is medium-sized. The chain has TRBV9 and TRBJ1-1, with 7 bases lining up with TRBD1. The V segment lost 6 bases and the J segment 6 bases; nucleotides outside the gene matches: 14. Germline V gene sequence: CDR1 SGDLS, CDR2 YYNGEE. The length of the CDR3 is 15 residues. CDR3 nucleotide sequence: TGTGCCAGCACCAGGGGGAGGGGTTCGGGATCTGAAGCTTTCTTT. Translated: CASTRGRGSGSEAFF.

The chain uses TRBV29-1 and TRBJ2-7, with D unclear. The CDR3 is 14 amino acids. Germline lookup yields CDR1 SQVTM and CDR2 ANQGSEA. With 6 bases removed from V and 0 bases from J, the gap between germline ends came to 15 bases. The CDR3 DNA is TGCAGCGTAGGCCACTTCGCTCACTCCTACGAGCAGTACTTC. As protein: CSVGHFAHSYEQYF.

Comments on this clone: Its ends do not fully match the called genes, so a read error is possible. The rearrangement uses TRBV24-1 and TRBJ2-3; D possibly corresponds to TRBD2 (6 bases). This CDR3 spans 17 amino acids. The germline V gene has CDR1 KGHDR and CDR2 SFDVKD. The CDR3 spells CATGDSSGGMAVHTQYF. The CDR3 DNA is TGTGCCACCGGTGACTCCTCAGGCGGGATGGCCGTTCATACGCAGTATTTT.

This chain joins TRBV11-2 and TRBJ2-1; 7 bases line up with TRBD2. The germline gives CDR1 SGHAT, CDR2 FQNNGV. Trimming took 8 bases from V and 4 from J; bases not matched to a gene: 11. CDR3 size: 15 residues. The CDR3 spells CASRRLTSLYNEQFF. The DNA of the CDR3 is TGTGCCAGCCGACGTCTGACTAGCCTATACAATGAGCAGTTCTTC.

As DNA, the CDR3 is TGTGCCAGCAGCCAACCGGGACTAGCTTCCGAGCAGTACTTC. It encodes CASSQPGLASEQYF. V is TRBV3-1 and J is TRBJ2-7, with 9 nucleotides matching TRBD2. The CDR3 runs to 14 residues. Germline V gene data show CDR1 as LGHDT and CDR2 as YNNKEL (reference sequence). The J segment lost 6 bases and the V segment lost 2 bases, leaving 5 bases of the junction unmatched.

This clone is medium-sized. The chain combines TRBV30 with TRBJ1-1, with TRBD1 as a possible D gene (5 bases). This CDR3 has 12 amino acids. Germline loops: CDR1 GTSNPN, CDR2 SVGIG (reference sequence). Trimming removed 1 base from V and 7 bases from J, with 10 bases in between. CDR3 sequence reads: CAWSAGTIEAFF. In DNA form, the CDR3 reads TGTGCCTGGAGTGCCGGGACGATTGAAGCTTTCTTT.

V usage is TRBV5-6 and J usage is TRBJ1-5, with D unclear. CDR3 length: 14 residues. From germline, CDR1 is SGHDT and CDR2 YYEEEE. Trimming took off 0 bases at V and 9 bases at J, with 13 bases between the two ends. CDR3 region: CASSLATAPGPQHF. The CDR3 nucleotides read TGTGCCAGCAGCTTGGCGACCGCTCCTGGGCCCCAGCATTTT.

This clone is medium-sized (0.01 to 0.1%) in the sample. V gene TRBV5-1 combines with J gene TRBJ2-5; D ambiguous. Germline CDR1 and CDR2: SGHRS and YFSETQ. V gave up 4 bases and J gave up 2 bases, with 15 bases separating them. There are 15 residues in the CDR3. The CDR3 reads CASSTLRTGQETQYF. CDR3 nucleotides: TGCGCCAGCAGCACCTTACGGACGGGTCAAGAGACCCAGTACTTC. Filled out from reference TRBV5-1 and TRBJ2-5, the complete variable domain reads KAGVTQTPRYLIKTRGQQVTLSCSPISGHRSVSWYQQTPGQGLQFLFEYFSETQRNKGNFPGRFSGRQFSNSRSEMNVSTLELGDSALYLCASSTLRTGQETQYFGPGTRLLVL.

This clone ranks as medium-sized. This CDR3 is CASSQGTVGYEQYF. The CDR3 DNA reads as TGCGCCAGCAGCCAAGGGACCGTGGGCTACGAGCAGTACTTC. The chain couples TRBV4-1 to TRBJ2-7; no clear D. Deletions cut 1 base from V and 3 bases from J, with 10 bases between. From germline, CDR1 is MGHRA and CDR2 YSYEKL. CDR3 length: 14 residues.

The chain recombines TRBV20-1 with TRBJ2-1; 8 positions agree with TRBD2. Losses at the gene ends were 7 bases for V and 4 bases for J; bases not matched to a gene: 12. Germline values: CDR1 DFQATT, CDR2 SNEGSKA (reference sequence). CDR3 length: 15 residues. CDR3 nucleotide sequence: TGCAGTGTAGCCGTCCTAGCGGGCCTGTACAATGAGCAGTTCTTC. It translates to CSVAVLAGLYNEQFF.

Only a few counts were recorded for this clone. The chain has TRBV28 and TRBJ1-3; D remains unclear. The CDR3 loop spans 15 amino acids. Trimming took off 6 bases at V and 0 bases at J, with 12 bases between the two ends. Germline assignment: CDR1 MDHEN and CDR2 SYDVKM. CDR3 coding DNA: TGTGCCAGCAGCCTTACTTCACCCTCTGGAAACACCATATATTTT. Translating it yields CASSLTSPSGNTIYF.

This clone was observed once. The V call is TRBV12-3 or TRBV12-4, the J call TRBJ2-7, with D possibly being TRBD1 (6 bases). The ends were cut back, 6 bases at V and 1 base at J, with 13 bases in the middle. CDR3 length: 14 residues. CDR3 region: CASSSRGKSYEQYF. CDR3 nucleotides: TGTGCCAGCAGCTCCAGGGGAAAGTCCTACGAGCAGTACTTC.

The rearrangement links TRBV20-1 to TRBJ1-2; the D is unclear. The CDR3 is made up of 13 amino acids. Trimming cost V 2 bases and J 7 bases, with 14 bases left between them. Germline V gene lookup returns CDR1 DFQATT and CDR2 SNEGSKA (reference sequence). CDR3 amino acids: CSARPSSRGGYTF. The CDR3 bases are TGCAGTGCTAGACCGTCCTCCCGGGGTGGCTACACCTTC.